Below, 20 T cell receptor beta chains from the same sample are listed, as sequenced in a study of cytomegalovirus exposure and HLA in healthy donors. A multiplex PCR was run with 60 Vbeta primers and 13 Jbeta primers. The protocol was immunoSEQ multiplex PCR, while the TCRdb copy is restricted to in-frame clones and leaves out a portion. In the table there are approximately 190,000 clones, approximately 86% of which are singletons. Sequenced sample: PBMCs. These receptor sequences come from a boy between 2 and 10 years old in good health and CMV-seronegative.

As to this clone: An end of the junction differs from the germline gene, which may be a read error. CDR3 loop: CASSLLAGWAEIQYF. In DNA, the CDR3 is TGTGCCAGCAGCTTACTAGCGGGATGGGCAGAGATCCAGTACTTC. The V call is TRBV7-8, the J call TRBJ2-5; 9 bases map to TRBD2. The CDR3 is 15 residues long. CDR1 and CDR2 (germline): SGHVS, FQNEAQ. Drawing the rest from reference TRBV7-8 and TRBJ2-5, the complete variable domain is GAGVSQSPRYKVAKRGQDVALRCDPISGHVSLFWYQQALGQGPEFLTYFQNEAQLDKSGLPSDRFFAERPEGSVSTLKIQRTQQEDSAVYLCASSLLAGWAEIQYFGPGTRLLVL.

CDR3 region: CASSLLAGGNNEQFF. CDR3 DNA: TGCGCCAGCAGCCTGCTAGCGGGAGGTAACAATGAGCAGTTCTTC. This rearrangement joins TRBV5-1 to TRBJ2-1; 11 nucleotides agree with TRBD2. CDR1 SGHRS and CDR2 YFSETQ come from the germline V gene. V lost 4 bases to trimming and J lost 5 bases; unmatched junction nucleotides: 5. The CDR3 extends over 15 amino acids.

The V call is TRBV19, the J call TRBJ1-3, with a weak D call TRBD1 (6 bases). Germline V gene lookup returns CDR1 LNHDA and CDR2 SQIVND (reference sequence). This CDR3 spans 12 amino acids. With 7 bases removed from V and 2 bases from J, the gap between germline ends came to 6 bases. The CDR3, as DNA: TGTGCCAGTAACAGGGCTGGAAACACCATATATTTT. Amino acid sequence: CASNRAGNTIYF.

The chain employs TRBV6-1 and TRBJ2-7; D might be TRBD1 (6 bases). V shed 6 bases and J shed 5 bases, with 17 bases lying between them. The CDR3 consists of 14 residues. Germline V gene sequence: CDR1 MNHNS, CDR2 SASEGT. This CDR3 is CASSHLPGHNEQYF. In DNA, the CDR3 is TGTGCCAGCAGCCACCTACCGGGACACAACGAGCAGTACTTC.

This clone was recorded a few times. V and J are TRBV19 and TRBJ1-3, with 7 bases aligning to TRBD1. CDR1 is LNHDA and CDR2 is SQIVND in the germline V gene (reference sequence). J lost 2 bases, V lost 7 bases, and 11 bases had no gene match. The CDR3 is made up of 16 amino acids. The CDR3 DNA reads as TGTGCCAGTATGGTCGCAGGGGGATGGACTGGAAACACCATATATTTT. Residues: CASMVAGGWTGNTIYF.

The V gene is TRBV5-1, the J gene TRBJ1-1; D may be TRBD1 (6 bases). This CDR3 is 19 amino acids long. The ends were cut back, 5 bases at V and 13 bases at J, with 39 bases in the middle. Germline V gene lookup returns CDR1 SGHRS and CDR2 YFSETQ. Here the CDR3 DNA reads TGCGCCAGCAGGCCGACAACAGTCGTGACTATGGGAACAGGGACCCGAGGTTTCTTT. Its protein product is CASRPTTVVTMGTGTRGFF.

The chain uses TRBV9 and TRBJ2-5; 9 bases map to TRBD2. CDR3 length: 19 amino acids. CDR1 is SGDLS, CDR2 YYNGEE, per germline. J gave up 5 bases and V 4 bases, and 21 bases lay outside the gene matches. The CDR3: CASSLRGGVGAGGLETQYF. The DNA for the CDR3 is TGTGCCAGCAGCTTAAGAGGGGGGGTGGGGGCGGGAGGGCTGGAGACCCAGTACTTC.

The chain combines TRBV29-1 with TRBJ2-1; the D gene is possibly TRBD1 (5 bases). V lost 7 bases and J lost 13, with 17 bases in between. CDR3 length: 11 residues. Looked up from germline, CDR1 is SQVTM and CDR2 is ANQGSEA. The CDR3 DNA sequence: TGCAGCGCCCAAGGGGTGGGCAGCCAGTTCTTC. Its translation: CSAQGVGSQFF.

The DNA of the CDR3 is TGCGCCAGCAGTGCCGGGACAAGAGGTTCACCCCTCCACTTT. This encodes CASSAGTRGSPLHF. This chain joins TRBV10-1 and TRBJ1-6, with a possible D match to TRBD1 (6 bases). This CDR3 has 14 amino acids. Germline values: CDR1 WNHNN, CDR2 SYGVQD (reference sequence). The germline V and J ends were trimmed by 4 bases and 9 bases, with 13 bases remaining between them.

This chain links TRBV6-5 with TRBJ1-1, with D maybe TRBD1 (5 bases). The germline V gene encodes CDR1 MNHEY and CDR2 SVGAGI. The V gene lost 0 bases and the J gene lost 3 bases, with 14 bases spanning the gap. This CDR3 region has 16 residues. The CDR3 region is CASSYSQGISDTEAFF. The CDR3 nucleotides are TGTGCCAGCAGTTACTCTCAGGGAATCTCTGACACTGAAGCTTTCTTT.

The chain has TRBV2 and TRBJ2-5; D uncertain. From germline, CDR1 is SNHLY and CDR2 FYNNEI. The CDR3 runs 12 residues. V was clipped by 3 bases and J by 2 bases, with 4 bases between them. CDR3 bases: TGTGCCAGCAGTGACAGTCAAGAGACCCAGTACTTC. Translation gives CASSDSQETQYF.

The gene calls are TRBV29-1 and TRBJ2-7; possible D gene TRBD1, 5 bases. The CDR3 covers 12 residues. The germline gives CDR1 SQVTM, CDR2 ANQGSEA. Trimming cost V 8 bases and J 0 bases, with 11 bases left between them. Written as DNA, the CDR3 is TGCAGCTTTTTGACAGCCTCCTACGAGCAGTACTTC. It translates to CSFLTASYEQYF.

The chain uses TRBV7-8 and TRBJ2-7; a weak D match, TRBD2 (6 bases). The CDR3 has 14 residues. CDR1 and CDR2 (germline): SGHVS, FQNEAQ. Trimming cost V 2 bases and J 4 bases, with 12 bases left between them. CDR3 bases: TGTGCCAGCAGCTTACTAGCGACGAGTTACGAGCAGTACTTC. Amino acid sequence: CASSLLATSYEQYF.

This chain joins TRBV30 and TRBJ2-1; tentative D call: TRBD2 (5 bases). The CDR3 loop spans 13 amino acids. V lost 3 bases, J lost 8 bases, and 14 bases lay in between. CDR1 is GTSNPN and CDR2 is SVGIG in the germline V gene (reference sequence). The DNA for the CDR3 is TGTGCCTGGAGGGCGGGTCAGTGGGATGAGCAGTTCTTC. Protein sequence: CAWRAGQWDEQFF.

This clone was counted only a few times. This chain connects TRBV28 to TRBJ1-3, with 8 bases aligning to TRBD1. CDR1 and CDR2 from the germline V gene are MDHEN and SYDVKM. This CDR3 is built from 15 residues. V gave up 1 base and J gave up 5 bases; unmatched junction bases: 4. CDR3: CASSLYQGARNTIYF. The CDR3 DNA reads as TGTGCCAGCAGTTTATATCAGGGGGCGCGAAACACCATATATTTT.

V usage is TRBV13 and J usage is TRBJ2-5, with 12 bases identical to TRBD2. The closer fit of TRBJ2-7 to the DNA end suggests the J call may be wrong. Germline CDR1 PRHDT, CDR2 FYEKMQ (reference sequence). The CDR3 covers 18 residues. CDR3 loop: CASSPGLAGSSLYYEQYF. The DNA for the CDR3 is TGTGCCAGCAGCCCAGGACTAGCGGGGAGTTCCCTCTACTACGAGCAGTACTTC.

The rearrangement joins TRBV7-8 to TRBJ1-1; 9 bases are shared with TRBD1. V lost 2 bases, J lost 7 bases, and 8 bases stayed unmatched. The germline gives CDR1 SGHVS, CDR2 FQNEAQ. This CDR3 spans 15 amino acids. CDR3 in DNA: TGTGCCAGCAGCTTAAGTCCCGGGACAGGGAATGAAGCTTTCTTT. Protein sequence: CASSLSPGTGNEAFF.

This rearrangement joins TRBV28 to TRBJ1-2; 7 bases map to TRBD1. The CDR3 covers 18 residues. J was trimmed by 0 bases and V by 6 bases; bases with no gene match: 16. CDR1 and CDR2 (germline): MDHEN, SYDVKM. The DNA of the CDR3 is TGTGCCAGCAGCCCAATCGGCCTGGGACAGCCCGCTAACTATGGCTACACCTTC. Its translation is CASSPIGLGQPANYGYTF.

The CDR3 DNA follows: TGTGCCAGCAGCTTAGAACGAGGCTACGAGCAGTACTTC. Amino acids: CASSLERGYEQYF. The V and J genes are TRBV27 and TRBJ2-7, with D unresolved. Per germline, CDR1 MNHEY and CDR2 SMNVEV (reference sequence). The CDR3 has 13 residues. With 6 bases removed from V and 3 bases from J, the gap between germline ends came to 12 bases.

A remark on this clone: Other DNA sequences in the same sample also yield this CDR3. The rearrangement links TRBV5-1 to TRBJ2-3, with a possible D match to TRBD2 (5 bases). Trimming cost V 0 bases and J 2 bases, with 7 bases left between them. The CDR3 is made up of 14 amino acids. Germline-derived CDR1 and CDR2 are SGHRS and YFSETQ. CDR3 in DNA: TGCGCCAGCAGCTTGGCGGGATCCACAGATACGCAGTATTTT. Translated: CASSLAGSTDTQYF.